Shown below are 26 T cell receptor beta chains from a single sample sequenced in a study of cytomegalovirus exposure and HLA in healthy donors. Vbeta (60) and Jbeta (13) primers were used in the PCR. Generated by immunoSEQ multiplex PCR, the TCRdb table keeps only in-frame clones and is missing some. The top ten clones hold around 3.2% of a sample with around 150,000 clones, about four fifths of them seen once. Material: PBMCs. Every receptor here comes from a human donor in good health.

This chain joins TRBV7-8 and TRBJ2-1, with 8 bases that match TRBD2. Trimming cost V 3 bases and J 3 bases; bases outside gene matches: 7. Germline lookup yields CDR1 SGHVS and CDR2 FQNEAQ. The CDR3 is 16 amino acids. The CDR3 is CASSFLSGGIYNEQFF. The CDR3 DNA follows: TGTGCCAGCAGCTTTCTATCGGGGGGGATCTACAATGAGCAGTTCTTC.

This clone was picked up a small number of times. The J gene is TRBJ1-2, the V gene TRBV6-4; 7 positions match TRBD1. Germline-derived CDR1 and CDR2 are MRHNA and SNTAGT. The V segment lost 0 bases and the J segment 0 bases; nucleotides outside the gene matches: 4. This CDR3 contains 16 residues. CDR3 sequence (DNA): TGTGCCAGCAGTGACTCGGACAGGCCAGCTAACTATGGCTACACCTTC. Amino acid sequence: CASSDSDRPANYGYTF.

V usage is TRBV30 and J usage is TRBJ2-3, with D possibly matching TRBD2 (6 bases). CDR1 GTSNPN and CDR2 SVGIG come from the germline V gene (reference sequence). The V end lost 2 bases, the J end lost 0 bases, and 12 bases lay between the germline ends. The CDR3 is made up of 15 amino acids. DNA of the CDR3: TGTGCCTGGAGTATAATGGGACTCAGCACAGATACGCAGTATTTT. This gives the protein CAWSIMGLSTDTQYF.

V gene TRBV30 combines with J gene TRBJ1-4; D possibly corresponds to TRBD1 (6 bases). The CDR3 extends over 18 amino acids. Trimming removed 3 bases from V and 8 bases from J, with 28 bases in between. Germline V CDR1 and CDR2: GTSNPN, SVGIG (reference sequence). The CDR3, as DNA: TGTGCCTGGAGCCCAGCCCGTCCACAGGGCGTGGTGGAGGAAAAACTGTTTTTT. Protein: CAWSPARPQGVVEEKLFF.

The V and J genes are TRBV7-3 and TRBJ2-1; TRBD2 aligns across 8 bases. V shed 5 bases, J shed 0 bases, and the junction held 6 bases outside the gene matches. This CDR3 contains 16 residues. CDR1 and CDR2 from the germline V gene are SGHTA and FQGTGA. The CDR3 region has the DNA TGTGCCAGCAGCGTTATAGCGGGGAGCTCCTACAATGAGCAGTTCTTC. Its protein is CASSVIAGSSYNEQFF. The full variable domain, rest sourced from reference TRBV7-3 and TRBJ2-1, is GAGVSQTPSNKVTEKGKYVELRCDPISGHTALYWYRQSLGQGPEFLIYFQGTGAADDSGLPNDRFFAVRPEGSVSTLKIQRTERGDSAVYLCASSVIAGSSYNEQFFGPGTRLTVL.

The chain is built from TRBV5-6 and TRBJ2-6, with a possible D match to TRBD2 (6 bases). Trimming shortened V by 0 bases and J by 0 bases, and 13 bases separated the two germline ends. Germline V gene lookup returns CDR1 SGHDT and CDR2 YYEEEE. The CDR3 has 18 residues. The DNA for the CDR3 is TGTGCCAGCAGCTTGGAGAGGACTATCTTCTCTGGGGCCAACGTCCTGACTTTC. Amino acids: CASSLERTIFSGANVLTF.

The chain uses TRBV7-9 and TRBJ2-3; 11 bases map to TRBD1. J gave up 2 bases and V 0 bases, and 10 bases lay outside the gene matches. Germline CDR1 reads SEHNR; CDR2 reads FQNEAQ (reference sequence). This CDR3 region has 19 residues. This CDR3 reads CASSLALTGTGGITDTQYF. The CDR3, as DNA: TGTGCCAGCAGCTTAGCGCTAACGGGGACAGGGGGTATCACAGATACGCAGTATTTT.

In DNA, the CDR3 is TGTGCCAGTAGAGGGGCGGGAAACCCAGATACGCAGTATTTT. It codes for CASRGAGNPDTQYF. The chain carries TRBV19 and TRBJ2-3; tentative D call: TRBD2 (6 bases). V was shortened by 6 bases and J by 4 bases, with 14 bases between the two germline ends. CDR1 is LNHDA and CDR2 is SQIVND in the germline V gene (reference sequence). CDR3 length: 14 residues.

The chain uses TRBV27 and TRBJ1-5; no clear D gene. CDR3 length: 14 amino acids. Germline V CDR1 and CDR2: MNHEY, SMNVEV (reference sequence). Between the trimmed V and J ends, which lost 2 bases and 0 bases, there was a span of 5 bases. The CDR3 loop reads CASSLTASNQPQHF. CDR3 sequence (DNA): TGTGCCAGCAGTTTAACAGCTAGCAATCAGCCCCAGCATTTT.

The rearrangement links TRBV5-5 to TRBJ1-4; D is perhaps TRBD1 (5 bases). The CDR3 runs to 17 residues. The germline CDR1 and CDR2 sequences are SGHKS and YYEKEE (reference sequence). V was shortened by 0 bases and J by 8 bases, with 20 bases between the two germline ends. The CDR3 nucleotides are TGTGCCAGCAGCTTGGGAGTTAGTCAGGTGGCAGGGGAAAAACTGTTTTTT. As protein: CASSLGVSQVAGEKLFF.

The J gene is TRBJ2-5, the V gene TRBV5-6; 8 bases map to TRBD1. CDR1 and CDR2 (germline): SGHDT, YYEEEE. After removal of 3 bases from V and 4 bases from J, the junction contained 8 bases not matched to a gene. This CDR3 region has 15 residues. The DNA of the CDR3 is TGTGCCAGCAGCTATTTCTGGACAGGGAGAGAGACCCAGTACTTC. It yields the protein CASSYFWTGRETQYF.

This chain joins TRBV29-1 and TRBJ2-3; TRBD1 agrees at 8 bases. Looked up from germline, CDR1 is SQVTM and CDR2 is ANQGSEA. This CDR3 spans 12 amino acids. The V and J ends lost 4 bases and 5 bases, in that order; junction bases with no gene match: 2. This CDR3 reads CSVGTGKDTQYF. In DNA form, the CDR3 reads TGCAGCGTTGGGACAGGGAAAGATACGCAGTATTTT.

V gene TRBV2 combines with J gene TRBJ1-2, with D possibly TRBD1 on 6 matching bases. The CDR3 is 13 residues long. The V end lost 7 bases, the J end lost 2 bases, and 11 bases lay between the germline ends. Germline V gene lookup returns CDR1 SNHLY and CDR2 FYNNEI. The CDR3: CASMGQMNYGYTF. Here the CDR3 DNA reads TGTGCCAGCATGGGACAAATGAACTATGGCTACACCTTC.

The gene calls are TRBV5-6 and TRBJ2-7; D perhaps matches TRBD1 (5 bases). The V end was cut by 0 bases, the J end by 7 bases, with 5 bases between. Looked up from germline, CDR1 is SGHDT and CDR2 is YYEEEE. The CDR3 is 11 amino acids. CDR3 protein: CASSLGQEQYF. CDR3 nucleotides: TGTGCCAGCAGCTTGGGACAGGAGCAGTACTTC.

The V and J genes are TRBV5-6 and TRBJ2-7, with D possibly being TRBD2 (5 bases). CDR3 length equals 14 residues. V shed 1 base and J shed 2 bases, with 10 bases lying between them. Germline CDR1 is SGHDT and CDR2 is YYEEEE. CDR3: CASSLTGSPYEQYF. The DNA for the CDR3 is TGTGCCAGCAGCTTGACGGGGTCACCCTACGAGCAGTACTTC.

With respect to this clone: The same CDR3 is also encoded by other DNA sequences in this sample. CDR3 region: CASSFRGGLTEAFF. The CDR3 bases are TGTGCCAGCAGTTTCCGGGGGGGCCTCACTGAAGCTTTCTTT. V and J are TRBV28 and TRBJ1-1; a weak D match, TRBD1 (6 bases). This CDR3 has 14 amino acids. Between the trimmed V and J ends, which lost 3 bases and 4 bases, there was a span of 12 bases. Per germline, CDR1 MDHEN and CDR2 SYDVKM.

V and J are TRBV5-6 and TRBJ1-4; weak D call: TRBD1 (6 bases). CDR1 and CDR2 from the germline V gene are SGHDT and YYEEEE. This CDR3 comprises 18 residues. V was clipped by 1 base and J by 3 bases, with 19 bases between them. The CDR3 protein is CASSLTVLITGPNEKLFF. In nucleotides, the CDR3 is TGTGCCAGCAGCTTGACCGTTCTTATTACAGGGCCTAATGAAAAACTGTTTTTT.

The genes are TRBV10-1 and TRBJ2-7, with 8 bases fitting TRBD1. The germline CDR1 and CDR2 sequences are WNHNN and SYGVQD (reference sequence). The CDR3 is 13 amino acids. V was clipped by 6 bases and J by 7 bases; unmatched bases: 8. The CDR3 loop reads CASSDRGRGEQYF. CDR3 nucleotide sequence: TGCGCCAGCAGCGACAGGGGCCGGGGAGAGCAGTACTTC.

The CDR3 DNA is TGTGCCAGCAGTTTACGTGAGCCCACCTATAGCAATCAGCCCCAGCATTTT. It specifies CASSLREPTYSNQPQHF. The chain is built from TRBV28 and TRBJ1-5; D is undetermined. The ends were cut back, 2 bases at V and 0 bases at J, with 14 bases in the middle. The CDR3 totals 17 residues. CDR1 is MDHEN, CDR2 SYDVKM, per germline.

The chain carries TRBV27 and TRBJ2-3, with D possibly TRBD2 on 5 matching bases. V was trimmed by 5 bases and J by 2 bases, leaving 17 bases between them. The CDR3 runs 16 residues. The germline V gene encodes CDR1 MNHEY and CDR2 SMNVEV (reference sequence). The CDR3 is CASSLDLRRTTDTQYF. The CDR3 DNA reads TGTGCCAGCAGTCTGGATTTGCGGAGGACCACAGATACGCAGTATTTT.

This clone was recorded a few times. The CDR3 DNA follows: TGCGCCAGCAGCTTTAATGGACAGGGGTCCTACGAGCAGTACTTC. Translated, it gives CASSFNGQGSYEQYF. This sequence joins TRBV5-1 and TRBJ2-7, with TRBD1 identical over 9 bases. V dropped 2 bases and J dropped 1; count of bases not matched to a gene: 4. The CDR3 covers 15 residues. Germline lookup yields CDR1 SGHRS and CDR2 YFSETQ.

The V call is TRBV4-1, the J call TRBJ2-1; no definite D call. V was shortened by 0 bases and J by 0 bases, with 9 bases between the two germline ends. The CDR3 extends over 16 amino acids. The germline CDR1 and CDR2 sequences are MGHRA and YSYEKL. CDR3 bases: TGCGCCAGCAGCCAAGATCGAGAGAGCTCCTACAATGAGCAGTTCTTC. Residues: CASSQDRESSYNEQFF.

The chain uses TRBV12-5 and TRBJ1-1; 8 nucleotides agree with TRBD1. This CDR3 spans 15 amino acids. Germline V gene data show CDR1 as LGHNT and CDR2 as FRNRAP. V lost 7 bases to trimming and J lost 4 bases; unmatched junction nucleotides: 11. CDR3 coding DNA: TGTGCTAGTGCCCTAACAGGGGGTTTGGGCACTGAAGCTTTCTTT. This encodes CASALTGGLGTEAFF.

This clone turned up a few times. At one of its ends the junction is not consistent with the germline gene, which may arise from a read error. This chain connects TRBV28 to TRBJ1-1; 7 positions agree with TRBD1. The germline V gene encodes CDR1 MDHEN and CDR2 SYDVKM. The length of the CDR3 is 11 residues. The CDR3 sequence: CASSWSRGTAF. CDR3 coding DNA: TGTGCCAGCAGTTGGTCTCGCGGGACAGCCTTT.

This clone appeared a few times. The rearrangement joins TRBV7-8 to TRBJ1-4; 8 bases are shared with TRBD1. This CDR3 is built from 15 residues. V shed 4 bases and J 5 bases; nucleotides not matched to a gene: 6. CDR1 and CDR2 from the germline V gene are SGHVS and FQNEAQ. The CDR3, as DNA: TGTGCCAGCAGCTCAGGACAGGGAGTCAATGAAAAACTGTTTTTT. It is translated as CASSSGQGVNEKLFF. Looking up the rest from reference TRBV7-8 and TRBJ1-4 gives the full variable domain: GAGVSQSPRYKVAKRGQDVALRCDPISGHVSLFWYQQALGQGPEFLTYFQNEAQLDKSGLPSDRFFAERPEGSVSTLKIQRTQQEDSAVYLCASSSGQGVNEKLFFGSGTQLSVL.

V usage is TRBV4-1 and J usage is TRBJ2-1; 10 nucleotides match TRBD1. CDR1 MGHRA and CDR2 YSYEKL come from the germline V gene. Unmatched junction bases numbered 10, after V lost 4 bases and J lost 7 bases. There are 16 residues in the CDR3. CDR3 amino acids: CASSPEIDRGRNEQFF. The CDR3 DNA is TGCGCCAGCAGCCCGGAAATTGACAGGGGGCGGAATGAGCAGTTCTTC.